The clone carrying this TCR beta chain has a single count. Seattle researchers signed up patients amid active infection and tracked them longitudinally. Losses at the gene ends were 6 bases for V and 12 bases for J; bases not matched to a gene: 9. The germline V gene has CDR1 SGHNT and CDR2 YENEEA. CDR3 length: 12 amino acids. This sample is part of a study of blood T cell repertoires in COVID-19. Whole-study context: From the United States, Italy and Spain came samples of acute and convalescent COVID-19. PBMCs, B-cell-depleted T cells, or T cells were the source of the cDNA or gDNA that made up the material.

Source study methods: How many nucleated cells were present was estimated from reference gene primer amplification. Method: immunoSEQ multiplex PCR; TCRdb's copy keeps in-frame clones and lacks some. That table supplies the V and J calls and clone size; D and trimming were determined from the DNA. The table records around 62,000 clones, around 90% of them present only once. The chain uses TRBV11-3 and TRBJ1-1; 8 bases match TRBD1. The specimen was peripheral blood. This clonotype was obtained from a woman aged 55-70 years with COVID-19, enrolled during active disease. The CDR3 DNA sequence: TGTGCCAGCAGTCAAAGGACAGGGCAATCTTTCTTT. As protein: CASSQRTGQSFF. Filled out from reference TRBV11-3 and TRBJ1-1, the complete variable domain reads EAGVVQSPRYKIIEKKQPVAFWCNPISGHNTLYWYLQNLGQGPELLIRYENEEAVDDSQLPKDRFSAERLKGVDSTLKIQPAELGDSAVYLCASSQRTGQSFFGQGTRLTVV.